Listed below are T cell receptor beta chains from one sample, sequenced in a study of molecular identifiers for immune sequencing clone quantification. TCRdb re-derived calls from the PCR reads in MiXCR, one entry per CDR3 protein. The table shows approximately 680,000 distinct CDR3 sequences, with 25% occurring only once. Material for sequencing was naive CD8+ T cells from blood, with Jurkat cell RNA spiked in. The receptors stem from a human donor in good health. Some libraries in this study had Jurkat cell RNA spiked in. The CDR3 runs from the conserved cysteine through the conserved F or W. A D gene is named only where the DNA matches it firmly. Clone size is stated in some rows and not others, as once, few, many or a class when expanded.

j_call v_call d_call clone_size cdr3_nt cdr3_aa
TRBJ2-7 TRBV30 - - TGTGCCTGGAGTGTACGGGGCTCGTTCTCCTACGAGCAGTACTTC CAWSVRGSFSYEQYF
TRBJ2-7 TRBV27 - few TGTGCCAGCAGCCCCAATGGCGGTATCTTTGCCTACGAGCAGTACTTC CASSPNGGIFAYEQYF
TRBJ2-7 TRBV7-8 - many TGTGCCAGCAGCCCAGAGATGAGCTCCTACGAGCAGTACTTC CASSPEMSSYEQYF
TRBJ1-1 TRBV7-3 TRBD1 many TGTGCCAGCAGCTCGGGGACAGGTAGACACACTGAAGCTTTCTTT CASSSGTGRHTEAFF
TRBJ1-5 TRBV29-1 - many TGCAGCGTCCTGACAGGTAATAGCAATCAGCCCCAGCATTTT CSVLTGNSNQPQHF
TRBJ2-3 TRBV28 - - TGCGCCAGCAGCCACCAAGCAGGGAGTAGGGCAGATATGCAGTATTTT CASSHQAGSRADMQYF
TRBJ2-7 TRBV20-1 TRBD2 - TGCAGTGCTAATTTCCTAGCGGGAGTCAACTCCTACGAGCAGTACTTC CSANFLAGVNSYEQYF
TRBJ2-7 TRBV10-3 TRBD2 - TGTGCCATCAGCGGGACTAGCGGGAACCCCTACGAGCAGTACTTC CAISGTSGNPYEQYF
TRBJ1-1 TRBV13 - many TGTGCCAGCAGCCCGTGGATCAGGGAGAACACTGAAGCTTTCTTT CASSPWIRENTEAFF
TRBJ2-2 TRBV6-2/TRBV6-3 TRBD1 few TGTGCCAGCAGAGCCCGAAGGGACAGGGAGGGCACCGGGGAGCTGTTTTTT CASRARRDREGTGELFF
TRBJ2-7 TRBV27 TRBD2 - TGTGCCAGCGGCCTTCGGACTAGCGGGGGGCCCGAGCAGTACTTC CASGLRTSGGPEQYF
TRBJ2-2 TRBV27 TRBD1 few TGTGCCAGCAGTTTGGGACAGGGAGGGGCCGGGGAGCTGTTTTTT CASSLGQGGAGELFF
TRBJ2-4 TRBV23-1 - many TGCGCCAGCAGTCAATCCAGTCCGGGACAAATAGCCAAAAACATTCAGTACTTC CASSQSSPGQIAKNIQYF
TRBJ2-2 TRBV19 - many TGTGCCAGTAGTACCCTGAACACCGGGGAGCTGTTTTTT CASSTLNTGELFF
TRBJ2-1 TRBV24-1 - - TGTGCCACCAGTGGGGGGACCTACAATGAGCAGTTCTTC CATSGGTYNEQFF
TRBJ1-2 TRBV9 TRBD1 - TGTGCCAGCAGCGTGGGGACAGGCTATGGCTACACCTTC CASSVGTGYGYTF
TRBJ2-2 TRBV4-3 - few TGCGCCAGCAGCCCGACAAGTGGTACCGGGGAGCTGTTTTTT CASSPTSGTGELFF
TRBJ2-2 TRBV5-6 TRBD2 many TGCGCCAGCAGCCCCGGGACTAGCGGGTACACCGGGGAGCTGTTTTTT CASSPGTSGYTGELFF
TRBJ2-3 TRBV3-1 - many TGTGCCAGCAGCCTCACGTCCCCCCTCACAGATACGCAGTATTTT CASSLTSPLTDTQYF
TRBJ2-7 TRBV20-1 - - TGCAGTGCTACGGCCCGGTGGCAAACCTACGAGCAGTACTTC CSATARWQTYEQYF
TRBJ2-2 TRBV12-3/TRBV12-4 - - TGTGCCAGCAGTTGGCCGCCAGATGACTACCACACCGGGGAGCTGTTTTTT CASSWPPDDYHTGELFF
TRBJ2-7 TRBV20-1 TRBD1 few TGCAGTGCTACGAGGACAGGGGGCGCGGGGGAGCAGTACTTC CSATRTGGAGEQYF
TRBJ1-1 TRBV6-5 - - TGTGCCAGCAGTTACAGGGGGGAGAACACTGAAGCTTTCTTT CASSYRGENTEAFF
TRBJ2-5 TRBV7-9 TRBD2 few TGTGCCAGCAGCTCTGAGCGGGAGGTAGGGGAGACCCAGTACTTC CASSSEREVGETQYF
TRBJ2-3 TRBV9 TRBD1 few TGTGCCAGCAGCGTGACAGGGGGTGACTTTCTCACAGATACGCAGTATTTT CASSVTGGDFLTDTQYF
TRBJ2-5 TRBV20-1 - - TGCAGTGCTACGCTTGGGATGGGGCCACAAGAGTCCCAGTACTTC CSATLGMGPQESQYF
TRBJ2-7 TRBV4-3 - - TGCGCCAGCAGCCAAGATCTAAGGAGCTCCTACGAGCAGTACTTC CASSQDLRSSYEQYF
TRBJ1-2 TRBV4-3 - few TGCGCCAGCAGCCAAGTGGGGGCCACGAAACCTGGCTACACCTTC CASSQVGATKPGYTF
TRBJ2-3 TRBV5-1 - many TGCGCCAGCAGCTTTCCCCCCGAGGGCGCAGATACGCAGTATTTT CASSFPPEGADTQYF
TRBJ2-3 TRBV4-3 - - TGCGCCAGCAGCCAAGATAGCAGACAGGCGAGCACAGATACGCAGTATTTT CASSQDSRQASTDTQYF
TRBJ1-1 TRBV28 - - TGTGTCAGCAGTTTAGAGTACGGGAACACTGAAGCTTTCTTT CVSSLEYGNTEAFF
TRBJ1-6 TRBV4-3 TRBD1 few TGCGCCAGCAGCCGTAACCCCGGACAGGGAAATTCACCCCTCCACTTT CASSRNPGQGNSPLHF
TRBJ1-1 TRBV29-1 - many TGCAGCGTCTTTCAGGTGAACACTGAAGCTTTCTTT CSVFQVNTEAFF
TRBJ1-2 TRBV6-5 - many TGTGCCAGCAGGGGGTCTGGGGCGCGAGGCTACACCTTC CASRGSGARGYTF
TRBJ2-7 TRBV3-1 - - TGTGCCAGCAGCCACGGACACAGCTCCTACGAGCAGTACTTC CASSHGHSSYEQYF
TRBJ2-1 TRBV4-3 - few TGCGCCAGCAGCCAAGATACAGGGACGGGGGATGAGCAGTTCTTC CASSQDTGTGDEQFF
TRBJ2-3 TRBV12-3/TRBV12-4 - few TGTGCCAGCAGTTTATATCTCGAGGGATACACAGATACGCAGTATTTT CASSLYLEGYTDTQYF
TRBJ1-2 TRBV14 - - TGTACCAGCAGCCAAGAGGGACTTAGCCCGCTTCGCTATGGCTACACCTTC CTSSQEGLSPLRYGYTF
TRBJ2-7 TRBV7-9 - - TGTGCCAGCAGCTTTAGGCCAGAATACGAGCAGTACTTC CASSFRPEYEQYF
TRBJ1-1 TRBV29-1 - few TGCAGCGTTGGTTGGGGCACTGAAGCTTTCTTT CSVGWGTEAFF
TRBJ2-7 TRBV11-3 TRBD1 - TGTGCCAGCAGCTTCTGGGACAGGGTCTCCTACGAGCAGTACTTC CASSFWDRVSYEQYF
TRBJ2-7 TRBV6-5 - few TGTGCCAGCAGTCCCTCAACAGGCCCCTACGAGCAGTACTTC CASSPSTGPYEQYF
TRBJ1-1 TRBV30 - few TGTGCCTGGAGTGTCCTCGATTTCACTGAAGCTTTCTTT CAWSVLDFTEAFF
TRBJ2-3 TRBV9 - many TGTGCCAGCGGGGAGGCCCCAGAGGATACGCAGTATTTT CASGEAPEDTQYF
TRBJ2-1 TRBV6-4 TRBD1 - TGTGCCAGCAGCTATACGGCGACAGGGGCAGGAGGTGAGCAGTTCTTC CASSYTATGAGGEQFF
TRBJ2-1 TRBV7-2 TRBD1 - TGTGCCAGCAGCTTACTTTACCCGAAGACCCCGGGACAGACCTACAATGAGCAGTTCTTC CASSLLYPKTPGQTYNEQFF
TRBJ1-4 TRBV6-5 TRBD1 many TGTGCCAGCAGTTACGCGGGACAGGGTATGGATAAACTGTTTTTT CASSYAGQGMDKLFF
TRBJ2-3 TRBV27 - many TGTGCCAGCAAAAAGGTGGACACAGATACGCAGTATTTT CASKKVDTDTQYF
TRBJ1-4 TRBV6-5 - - TGTGCCAGCAGTTACTCGAGGAATGAAAAACTGTTTTTT CASSYSRNEKLFF
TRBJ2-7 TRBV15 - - TGTGCCACCAGCAGAGATCGGACGTCCTACGAGCAGTACTTC CATSRDRTSYEQYF
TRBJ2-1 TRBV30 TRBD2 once TGTGCCTGGACCGAGCGGAGCGGGGGGTACCATGAGCAGTTCTTC CAWTERSGGYHEQFF
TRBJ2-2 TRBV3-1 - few TGTGCCAGCAGCCAAGGGGCTGAGGGGCCGGACACCGGGGAGCTGTTTTTT CASSQGAEGPDTGELFF
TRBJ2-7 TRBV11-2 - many TGTGCCAGCAGACACCTCGCTCGGAGCTACGAGCAGTACTTC CASRHLARSYEQYF
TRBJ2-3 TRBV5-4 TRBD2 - TGTGCCAGCAGCCCGCTTAGCGGGATCGGTATAGATACGCAGTATTTT CASSPLSGIGIDTQYF
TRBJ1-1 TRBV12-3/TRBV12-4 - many TGTGCCAGCACCAACAGGGTTCGCACTGAAGCTTTCTTT CASTNRVRTEAFF